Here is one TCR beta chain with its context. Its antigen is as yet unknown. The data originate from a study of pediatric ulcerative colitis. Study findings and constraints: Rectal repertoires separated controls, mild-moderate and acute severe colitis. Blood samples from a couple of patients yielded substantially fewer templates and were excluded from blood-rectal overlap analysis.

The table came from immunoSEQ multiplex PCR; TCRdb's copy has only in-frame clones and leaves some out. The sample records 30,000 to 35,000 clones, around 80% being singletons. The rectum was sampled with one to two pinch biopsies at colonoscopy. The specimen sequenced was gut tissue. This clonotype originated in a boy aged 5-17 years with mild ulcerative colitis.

The CDR3 region is CASRGDPGETQYF. The CDR3 DNA is TGTGCCAGCCGCGGAGATCCCGGGGAGACCCAGTACTTC. The chain recombines TRBV5-5 with TRBJ2-5; D remains unclear. Germline CDR1 reads SGHKS; CDR2 reads YYEKEE (reference sequence). V dropped 7 bases and J dropped 5 bases, with 15 bases sitting between them. The CDR3 consists of 13 residues.